The clone carrying this TCR beta chain was counted a few times. This CDR3 region has 16 residues. This sample is drawn from a study of spatial heterogeneity in lung cancer. Study in general: The approximately 72 donors had untreated early-stage non-small cell lung cancer. In raw reads, more than nine appearances on average were recorded for each unique TCR and UMI combination.

TCR cDNA molecules each carried a unique molecular identifier. TCRdb re-derived calls from the 5' RACE reads in MiXCR, one entry per CDR3 protein. The sample yields tens of thousands of distinct CDR3 sequences, around 7.7% seen once. Regarding time point: blood at routine non-recurrence follow-up after resection. The input material, whole RNA from tumor, nontumor lung or frozen PBMC, was sequenced unsorted. The TCR was taken from a female donor with early-stage non-small cell lung cancer. Sequences were derived from PBMCs, sampled at follow-up. This chain connects TRBV3-2 to TRBJ2-3; no DNA check was done on the table's D call, TRBD2. TRBV3-2 is reported as a pseudogene. The chain's CDR3 is CASSTHGRARTDTQYF. The CDR3 DNA is TGTGCCAGCAGCACACACGGGAGGGCGCGGACAGATACGCAGTATTTT.